This T cell receptor (beta chain) originates from a study of vaccination and CD4 T cells after COVID-19. Once obtained from cultured CD4+ T cells, the DNA was sequenced using the Oncomine TCR Beta short-read assay. Each CDR3 protein is one row after TCRdb ran MiXCR on the PCR reads. Counted here are about 1,400 distinct CDR3 sequences, about 19% occurring once; the ten biggest clones make up roughly three fifths. Indicated treatment: approximately 9-day PBMC culture with coronavirus spike peptide pools or control peptides (ViraFEST assay). CD4+ T cells that came from the unexposed donor were collected before the COVID-19 pandemic (2011-2018). Only a few counts were recorded for this clonotype. The antigen is not known. The germline V gene has CDR1 ENHRY and CDR2 SYGVKD. V lost 4 bases, J lost 0 bases, and 5 bases lay in between. This CDR3 is 13 amino acids long.

V and J are TRBV10-3 and TRBJ2-3; no firm D call. Sequencing was done on a sample of CD4+ T cells from blood, cultured in vitro. This sequence originates from a human donor in good health. The CDR3 protein is CAISGPSTDTQYF. The CDR3 DNA is TGTGCCATCAGTGGACCGAGCACAGATACGCAGTATTTT.